This TCR beta chain was retrieved from a study of regulatory T cells in long-lasting Graves disease. Assembly of TCR beta libraries relied on iRepertoire HTBI primers together with Arm-PCR of CDR3 regions. TCRdb redid the calling of the multiplex PCR reads with MiXCR, one entry per CDR3 protein. The sample has a few hundred thousand distinct CDR3 sequences, about a quarter seen once. Noted time point: persistent/refractory GD, antithyroid drugs over 5 years with positive TRAb. Researchers made the TCR library from RNA that was extracted from PBMCs. The study, taken as a whole, reports: Less diverse TCR repertoires were seen in persistent Graves' patients than in newly diagnosed ones.

CDR1 and CDR2 (germline): GTSNPN, SVGIG (reference sequence). The CDR3 runs to 13 residues. Deletions cut 4 bases from V and 10 bases from J, with 19 bases between. This clonotype came up a few times. Its target is unknown. The rearrangement links TRBV30 to TRBJ1-1; D remains ambiguous. The sequences come from peripheral blood mononuclear cells (PBMCs), collected when the disease was refractory, from a patient treated with antithyroid drugs. The TCR originated in a female donor with Graves disease. The CDR3, as DNA: TGTGCCTGGACTGCTGGGTCGGACCTCTCAGCTTTCTTT. It codes for CAWTAGSDLSAFF.